Listed here are 27 T cell receptor beta chains from one sample, sequenced in a study of cytomegalovirus exposure and HLA in healthy donors (dated by TCRdb to 2015 to 2018). Library generation was performed with the immunoSEQ multiplex PCR assay. A mixture of 60 forward primers for TCR Vbeta segments and 13 reverse primers for TCR Jbeta segments was used in the multiplex PCR. Held by TCRdb, this immuneACCESS table contains in-frame sequences only and omits some clones. Under half of the omission traces to an unresolved V gene where checked; the cause of the rest is unknown. For this sample the table gives about 150,000 clones, of which roughly four fifths were detected only once. The ten top clones hold around 5.4% of the sample. Sequenced input: PBMCs. These receptors were taken from a man in his thirties or forties in good health and CMV-seropositive.

The sample holds one count of this clone. The rearrangement links TRBV29-1 to TRBJ2-2, with 7 bases aligning to TRBD2. V shed 1 base and J 7 bases; nucleotides not matched to a gene: 0. Germline V lookup: CDR1 SQVTM, CDR2 ANQGSEA. This CDR3 is built from 12 residues. The CDR3 reads CSVEGGGGELFF. The CDR3, as DNA: TGCAGCGTTGAAGGGGGGGGCGGGGAGCTGTTTTTT.

The CDR3: CASSQVRNTEAFF. CDR3 sequence (DNA): TGTGCCAGCAGTCAGGTGCGGAACACTGAAGCTTTCTTT. V and J are TRBV27 and TRBJ1-1, with D unclear. The CDR3 runs to 13 residues. V was trimmed by 5 bases and J by 1 base, leaving 8 bases between them. Germline V CDR1 and CDR2: MNHEY, SMNVEV (reference sequence).

This rearrangement joins TRBV5-1 to TRBJ1-5; the D gene is possibly TRBD1 (5 bases). Germline lookup yields CDR1 SGHRS and CDR2 YFSETQ. V lost 0 bases and J 3 bases, leaving 10 bases between the germline ends. The CDR3 is 15 amino acids. The CDR3 DNA is TGCGCCAGCAGCTTGGGCCAGGGAATCAATCAGCCCCAGCATTTT. Residues: CASSLGQGINQPQHF.

This sequence joins TRBV14 and TRBJ2-7, with D hard to call. The CDR3 is 15 residues long. Trimming removed 0 bases from V and 3 bases from J, with 12 bases in between. The germline V gene encodes CDR1 SGHDN and CDR2 FVKESK. The CDR3 protein is CASSQDMGRHYEQYF. CDR3 sequence (DNA): TGTGCCAGCAGCCAAGATATGGGCAGACACTACGAGCAGTACTTC.

With regard to this clone: The same CDR3 is also encoded by other DNA sequences in this sample. CDR3 coding DNA: TGTGCCAGCAGCAAAACGACTAGCGATGCCTCCTACGAGCAGTACTTC. Translation: CASSKTTSDASYEQYF. The J gene is TRBJ2-7, the V gene TRBV2, with 8 bases aligning to TRBD2. Unmatched junction bases numbered 10, after V lost 6 bases and J lost 0 bases. The length of the CDR3 is 16 residues. The germline V gene encodes CDR1 SNHLY and CDR2 FYNNEI. Together with reference TRBV2 and TRBJ2-7, the CDR3 gives the full variable domain: EPEVTQTPSHQVTQMGQEVILRCVPISNHLYFYWYRQILGQKVEFLVSFYNNEISEKSEIFDDQFSVERPDGSNFTLKIRSTKLEDSAMYFCASSKTTSDASYEQYFGPGTRLTVT.

The rearrangement links TRBV4-1 to TRBJ1-2; 9 bases map to TRBD1. V was pared by 4 bases and J by 3 bases, with 3 bases of the junction left unmatched. Looked up from germline, CDR1 is MGHRA and CDR2 is YSYEKL. The CDR3 consists of 14 residues. The CDR3 here is CASSRRDRDYGYTF. The CDR3 DNA sequence: TGCGCCAGCAGCCGAAGGGACAGGGACTATGGCTACACCTTC.

In nucleotides, the CDR3 is TGCGCCAGCAGCTCGGACAGGGGGCTTGGCACTGAAGCTTTCTTT. Its translation is CASSSDRGLGTEAFF. The V and J genes are TRBV5-1 and TRBJ1-1, with 11 bases identical to TRBD1. Germline trimming cut 3 bases from V and 4 bases from J; bases unmatched to any gene: 5. The germline CDR1 and CDR2 sequences are SGHRS and YFSETQ. The CDR3 length is 15 residues.

The V and J genes are TRBV11-3 and TRBJ2-2; 7 positions agree with TRBD2. This CDR3 contains 17 residues. Germline CDR1 is SGHNT and CDR2 is YENEEA. The trim removed 1 base at V and 7 bases at J, leaving 12 bases unmatched. CDR3 sequence reads: CASSLGFQRGRLGELFF. The CDR3 DNA reads TGTGCCAGCAGCTTAGGATTCCAGCGGGGACGCCTCGGGGAGCTGTTTTTT. Full variable domain (remainder filled in from reference TRBV11-3 and TRBJ2-2): EAGVVQSPRYKIIEKKQPVAFWCNPISGHNTLYWYLQNLGQGPELLIRYENEEAVDDSQLPKDRFSAERLKGVDSTLKIQPAELGDSAVYLCASSLGFQRGRLGELFFGEGSRLTVL.

This chain connects TRBV9 to TRBJ2-7; no definite D call. The V end lost 0 bases, the J end lost 0 bases, and 7 bases lay between the germline ends. CDR3 length: 14 amino acids. The V gene's germline CDR1 is SGDLS and CDR2 YYNGEE. The chain's CDR3 is CASSVGHNSYEQYF. The CDR3, as DNA: TGTGCCAGCAGCGTAGGACATAACTCCTACGAGCAGTACTTC.

This chain joins TRBV2 and TRBJ1-2; possibly TRBD1 for D (6 bases). CDR1 is SNHLY and CDR2 is FYNNEI in the germline V gene. The V gene lost 7 bases and the J gene lost 4 bases, with 13 bases spanning the gap. This CDR3 is built from 13 residues. The CDR3: CASKQGALYGYTF. In DNA, the CDR3 is TGTGCCAGCAAACAGGGAGCTCTCTATGGCTACACCTTC.

The chain combines TRBV5-1 with TRBJ1-4, with TRBD1 matching 12 bases. V trimming: 5 bases; J trimming: 3 bases; junction bases outside the gene matches: 5. The CDR3 is made up of 16 amino acids. Germline CDR1 SGHRS, CDR2 YFSETQ. The CDR3 protein is CASRGQGASANEKLFF. The CDR3 DNA reads as TGCGCCAGCAGGGGACAGGGGGCTTCCGCTAATGAAAAACTGTTTTTT. The complete variable domain, with remaining parts taken from reference TRBV5-1 and TRBJ1-4, reads KAGVTQTPRYLIKTRGQQVTLSCSPISGHRSVSWYQQTPGQGLQFLFEYFSETQRNKGNFPGRFSGRQFSNSRSEMNVSTLELGDSALYLCASRGQGASANEKLFFGSGTQLSVL.

The genes are TRBV15 and TRBJ1-1; 10 bases align to TRBD1. Germline V lookup: CDR1 LNHNV, CDR2 YYDKDF (reference sequence). This CDR3 region has 15 residues. Trimming took 1 base from V and 4 from J; bases not matched to a gene: 3. The CDR3 DNA follows: TGTGCCACCAGCAGAGTTGGGACAGGGGCCACTGAAGCTTTCTTT. This codes for CATSRVGTGATEAFF.

The chain uses TRBV7-2 and TRBJ2-2; TRBD2 is a possible D gene (7 bases). The CDR3 has 15 amino acids. V lost 8 bases, J lost 8 bases, and 21 bases lay in between. Looked up from germline, CDR1 is SGHTA and CDR2 is FQGNSA. Here the CDR3 DNA reads TGTGCCAGCTCTATACGGGGGGCCATCTATGGGGAGCTGTTTTTT. Amino acid sequence: CASSIRGAIYGELFF. Looking up the rest from reference TRBV7-2 and TRBJ2-2 gives the full variable domain: GAGVSQSPSNKVTEKGKDVELRCDPISGHTALYWYRQSLGQGLEFLIYFQGNSAPDKSGLPSDRFSAERTGGSVSTLTIQRTQQEDSAVYLCASSIRGAIYGELFFGEGSRLTVL.

The CDR3: CASKTSGRRSYNEQFF. CDR3 sequence (DNA): TGTGCCAGCAAGACTAGCGGGAGGAGATCCTACAATGAGCAGTTCTTC. The chain combines TRBV28 with TRBJ2-1, with 13 bases lining up with TRBD2. V dropped 7 bases and J dropped 1; count of bases not matched to a gene: 4. The CDR3 is 16 amino acids. Germline CDR1 and CDR2: MDHEN and SYDVKM.

The genes are TRBV11-2 and TRBJ2-3; 11 bases are a match to TRBD2. Germline lookup yields CDR1 SGHAT and CDR2 FQNNGV. After removal of 3 bases from V and 3 bases from J, the junction contained 5 bases not matched to a gene. This CDR3 comprises 16 residues. CDR3 loop: CASSLAGTSGTDTQYF. DNA for the CDR3: TGTGCCAGCAGCTTGGCCGGGACTAGCGGTACAGATACGCAGTATTTT.

The V gene is TRBV7-9, the J gene TRBJ2-5; TRBD1 matches 10 bases. Looked up from germline, CDR1 is SEHNR and CDR2 is FQNEAQ (reference sequence). The CDR3 consists of 16 residues. V lost 4 bases to trimming and J lost 0 bases; unmatched junction nucleotides: 5. The CDR3 nucleotides read TGTGCCAGCAGCTCACGACAGGGGGCGAACCAAGAGACCCAGTACTTC. Translated: CASSSRQGANQETQYF.

This chain uses TRBV28 with TRBJ2-3; no firm D call. The CDR3 has 12 amino acids. Germline-derived CDR1 and CDR2 are MDHEN and SYDVKM. The ends were cut back, 4 bases at V and 6 bases at J, with 8 bases in the middle. The CDR3 nucleotides are TGTGCCAGCAGTTCACCACGGGATACGCAGTATTTT. Protein product: CASSSPRDTQYF. Complete variable domain (other parts from reference TRBV28 and TRBJ2-3): DVKVTQSSRYLVKRTGEKVFLECVQDMDHENMFWYRQDPGLGLRLIYFSYDVKMKEKGDIPEGYSVSREKKERFSLILESASTNQTSMYLCASSSPRDTQYFGPGTRLTVL.

The rearrangement links TRBV14 to TRBJ2-2, with D maybe TRBD1 (5 bases). Germline loops: CDR1 SGHDN, CDR2 FVKESK. This CDR3 spans 15 amino acids. The ends were cut back, 3 bases at V and 5 bases at J, with 13 bases in the middle. CDR3 amino acids: CASSHIQGWTGELFF. CDR3 coding DNA: TGTGCCAGCAGCCATATTCAGGGATGGACCGGGGAGCTGTTTTTT.

The gene calls are TRBV9 and TRBJ2-3, with a tentative D call TRBD1 (6 bases). Trimming took off 0 bases at V and 3 bases at J, with 11 bases between the two ends. The CDR3 loop spans 15 amino acids. Germline CDR1 reads SGDLS; CDR2 reads YYNGEE. The CDR3 is CASSVAGRGTDTQYF. The CDR3 nucleotides are TGTGCCAGCAGCGTAGCCGGCAGGGGAACAGATACGCAGTATTTT.

This sequence joins TRBV9 and TRBJ2-7; a weak D match, TRBD2 (6 bases). V was trimmed by 4 bases and J by 0 bases, leaving 11 bases between them. Germline assignment: CDR1 SGDLS and CDR2 YYNGEE. The CDR3 runs to 14 residues. In DNA, the CDR3 is TGTGCCAGCAGCATGGGGACTTTCTCCTACGAGCAGTACTTC. This encodes CASSMGTFSYEQYF.

The chain combines TRBV28 with TRBJ1-6; 7 nucleotides match TRBD1. J gave up 7 bases and V 7 bases, and 7 bases lay outside the gene matches. The germline V gene encodes CDR1 MDHEN and CDR2 SYDVKM. The CDR3 spans 14 residues. CDR3 sequence reads: CASTPGTVNSPLHF. The CDR3, as DNA: TGTGCCAGCACCCCCGGGACAGTCAATTCACCCCTCCACTTT.

This CDR3 reads CSVRGSATTYEQYF. CDR3 DNA sequence: TGCAGCGTCCGGGGTAGCGCGACAACCTACGAGCAGTACTTC. J is TRBJ2-7 and V is TRBV29-1, with D possibly matching TRBD2 (5 bases). V gave up 6 bases and J gave up 2 bases, with 17 bases separating them. This CDR3 has 14 residues. Germline V lookup: CDR1 SQVTM, CDR2 ANQGSEA.

The rearrangement links TRBV13 to TRBJ1-3; the D gene is possibly TRBD1 (5 bases). The CDR3 has 14 residues. Germline loops: CDR1 PRHDT, CDR2 FYEKMQ (reference sequence). With 6 bases removed from V and 4 bases from J, the gap between germline ends came to 13 bases. CDR3 amino acids: CASSGAASGNTIYF. The CDR3 nucleotides read TGTGCCAGCAGTGGGGCTGCCTCGGGAAACACCATATATTTT.

J is TRBJ2-3 and V is TRBV6-1, with 7 nucleotides matching TRBD1. The V gene's germline CDR1 is MNHNS and CDR2 SASEGT. V was clipped by 4 bases and J by 6 bases; unmatched bases: 10. The CDR3 contains 15 residues. The CDR3 coding sequence is TGTGCCAGCAGTGCATTACGGACAGGAAGGGATACGCAGTATTTT. The encoded protein is CASSALRTGRDTQYF.

This sequence joins TRBV13 and TRBJ2-2; tentative D call: TRBD1 (5 bases). The germline V gene has CDR1 PRHDT and CDR2 FYEKMQ (reference sequence). The CDR3 has 16 amino acids. Trimming took off 5 bases at V and 0 bases at J, with 13 bases between the two ends. Written as DNA, the CDR3 is TGTGCCAGCAGCGCGCAGGGATTCTCGAACACCGGGGAGCTGTTTTTT. This sequence encodes CASSAQGFSNTGELFF.

The chain joins TRBV6-1 to TRBJ1-4; 10 positions match TRBD1. Trimming took 4 bases from V and 8 from J; bases not matched to a gene: 7. The CDR3 sequence is 15 residues long. CDR1 and CDR2 from the germline V gene are MNHNS and SASEGT. CDR3 nucleotide sequence: TGTGCCAGCAGTGCAAGGACAGGGGGACGGGAAAAACTGTTTTTT. The encoded protein is CASSARTGGREKLFF.

The genes are TRBV27 and TRBJ1-1, with D possibly matching TRBD1 (6 bases). Looked up from germline, CDR1 is MNHEY and CDR2 is SMNVEV (reference sequence). CDR3 length: 12 amino acids. V lost 6 bases to trimming and J lost 10 bases, with 15 bases between them. The CDR3 nucleotides are TGTGCCAGCAGCGTGAGGGGGGGTCGAGCTTTCTTT. Its translation: CASSVRGGRAFF.